One sample yielded the 14 T cell receptor beta chains listed below, sequenced in a study of cytomegalovirus exposure and HLA in healthy donors. The study ran its PCR with 60 Vbeta and 13 Jbeta primers. Using immunoSEQ multiplex PCR, the repertoire was profiled, and TCRdb retains in-frame clones only, with some absent. Here the sample spans about 140,000 clones, over 60% being singletons. The sequencing input was PBMCs. These receptors came from a female donor in good health and CMV-seronegative.

This chain links TRBV6-5 with TRBJ2-1; weak D call: TRBD1 (5 bases). V lost 6 bases and J 0 bases, leaving 12 bases between the germline ends. CDR1 and CDR2 from the germline V gene are MNHEY and SVGAGI. The CDR3 contains 15 residues. In DNA, the CDR3 is TGTGCCAGCAGACTGGACACGAGCTCCTACAATGAGCAGTTCTTC. The encoded protein is CASRLDTSSYNEQFF.

This sequence joins TRBV25-1 and TRBJ2-7; no reliable D call. CDR1 is MGHDK and CDR2 is SYGVNS in the germline V gene. CDR3 length: 12 residues. V was pared by 6 bases and J by 4 bases, with 10 bases between. The CDR3 reads CASSQTSYEQYF. In DNA form, the CDR3 reads TGTGCCAGCAGCCAAACCAGTTACGAGCAGTACTTC.

The rearrangement joins TRBV7-3 to TRBJ2-2; 12 bases are shared with TRBD1. The CDR3 contains 18 residues. The germline gives CDR1 SGHTA, CDR2 FQGTGA. After removal of 1 base from V and 7 bases from J, the junction contained 10 bases not matched to a gene. The CDR3 spells CASSLRSGTGGAGGELFF. CDR3 coding DNA: TGTGCCAGCAGCTTAAGAAGCGGGACAGGGGGCGCCGGCGGGGAGCTGTTTTTT.

This clone was seen once. The chain recombines TRBV27 with TRBJ2-2, with D hard to call. V lost 2 bases to trimming and J lost 5 bases, with 6 bases between them. There are 13 residues in the CDR3. Germline V CDR1 and CDR2: MNHEY, SMNVEV (reference sequence). The CDR3 DNA follows: TGTGCCAGCAGTTTAGATCTAACCGGGGAGCTGTTTTTT. Its translation is CASSLDLTGELFF.

This clone has a handful of counts. The chain combines TRBV10-3 with TRBJ1-2; 9 bases map to TRBD1. The CDR3 is 12 amino acids. V lost 6 bases to trimming and J lost 8 bases; unmatched junction nucleotides: 4. CDR1 and CDR2 from the germline V gene are ENHRY and SYGVKD. The CDR3 sequence is CAISPDRGGYTF. CDR3 nucleotides: TGTGCCATCAGCCCGGACAGGGGAGGCTACACCTTC.

The chain employs TRBV28 and TRBJ1-5; no firm D call. From germline, CDR1 is MDHEN and CDR2 SYDVKM. This CDR3 is 16 amino acids long. V dropped 0 bases and J dropped 0 bases, with 9 bases sitting between them. The CDR3 is CASSLWSSNSNQPQHF. The CDR3 DNA reads TGTGCCAGCAGTTTATGGTCCAGTAATAGCAATCAGCCCCAGCATTTT.

The rearrangement joins TRBV30 to TRBJ2-4, with 8 nucleotides matching TRBD2. The germline V gene has CDR1 GTSNPN and CDR2 SVGIG (reference sequence). V was pared by 7 bases and J by 6 bases, with 11 bases of the junction left unmatched. The CDR3 loop spans 14 amino acids. CDR3 amino acids: CAYIASGRGNIQYF. The CDR3 DNA sequence: TGTGCCTACATCGCGAGCGGGAGAGGAAACATTCAGTACTTC.

In this sample, this clone turned up once. This chain joins TRBV5-1 and TRBJ2-3; 10 positions agree with TRBD1. Germline lookup yields CDR1 SGHRS and CDR2 YFSETQ. This CDR3 has 16 amino acids. J gave up 1 base and V 4 bases, and 6 bases lay outside the gene matches. CDR3 loop: CASSTSGTGGTDTQYF. CDR3 nucleotides: TGCGCCAGCAGCACGTCCGGGACAGGGGGCACAGATACGCAGTATTTT.

The chain recombines TRBV7-3 with TRBJ1-4; TRBD1 matches at 8 bases. The CDR3 runs to 15 residues. Germline trimming cut 5 bases from V and 4 bases from J; bases unmatched to any gene: 6. The germline V gene encodes CDR1 SGHTA and CDR2 FQGTGA. The CDR3: CASSAQGALNEKLFF. The CDR3 DNA follows: TGTGCCAGCAGCGCCCAGGGGGCCCTTAATGAAAAACTGTTTTTT.

The chain recombines TRBV19 with TRBJ1-5, with D possibly being TRBD1 (6 bases). The CDR3 length is 16 residues. Deletions cut 3 bases from V and 1 base from J, with 13 bases between. CDR1 and CDR2 from the germline V gene are LNHDA and SQIVND (reference sequence). CDR3 in DNA: TGTGCCAGTAGTATGTGGGCAGGGGAGAGCAATCAGCCCCAGCATTTT. This codes for CASSMWAGESNQPQHF.

The rearrangement joins TRBV25-1 to TRBJ2-7; the D gene is possibly TRBD2 (6 bases). The CDR3 spans 14 residues. Per the germline V gene, CDR1 is MGHDK and CDR2 is SYGVNS. The V end lost 2 bases, the J end lost 3 bases, and 11 bases lay between the germline ends. The CDR3: CASSEEETSYEQYF. CDR3 nucleotide sequence: TGTGCCAGCAGTGAAGAGGAGACTAGCTACGAGCAGTACTTC.

This clone was seen a handful of times. This chain connects TRBV6-6 to TRBJ1-5; D call uncertain. V shed 6 bases and J shed 1 base, with 13 bases lying between them. Germline CDR1 and CDR2: MNHNY and SVGAGI (reference sequence). This CDR3 region has 15 residues. The CDR3 is CASSNPISSNQPQHF. DNA of the CDR3: TGTGCCAGCAGCAATCCTATTAGCAGCAATCAGCCCCAGCATTTT.

This clone appeared a few times. The V call is TRBV27, the J call TRBJ1-6; 9 positions match TRBD1. Trimming took 6 bases from V and 7 from J; bases not matched to a gene: 7. The CDR3 runs to 15 residues. Per germline, CDR1 MNHEY and CDR2 SMNVEV (reference sequence). CDR3 sequence: CASRQQGARNSPLHF. The CDR3 DNA reads as TGTGCCAGCAGACAACAGGGGGCGCGAAATTCACCCCTCCACTTT.

The gene calls are TRBV29-1 and TRBJ2-7, with 8 bases identical to TRBD2. The length of the CDR3 is 17 residues. From germline, CDR1 is SQVTM and CDR2 ANQGSEA. J was trimmed by 5 bases and V by 0 bases; bases with no gene match: 15. In DNA, the CDR3 is TGCAGCGTTGAAGATCCCCGGGGGGGTCGTGGATCGGACGAGCAGTACTTC. This sequence encodes CSVEDPRGGRGSDEQYF.